These T cell receptor beta chains were read from a single sample in a study of cytomegalovirus exposure and HLA in healthy donors. TCRdb's copy holds only in-frame clones and misses some; the assay was immunoSEQ multiplex PCR. The table shows about 180,000 clones, with about 80% occurring only once. Sequencing was done on a sample of PBMCs. All receptors come from a woman aged 40-49 years in good health and CMV-seronegative. The conserved cysteine and the conserved F or W are not part of the CDR3 here.

V: TRBV19
J: TRBJ2-7
CDR3: ASSLTAGTGNEQY

V: TRBV6-1
J: TRBJ1-3
CDR3: ASRLSSGNTIY

V: TRBV4-2
J: TRBJ2-7
CDR3: ASSQGAGAYEQY

V: TRBV6-5
J: TRBJ2-7
CDR3: ASSPAGANYEQY

V: TRBV4-1
J: TRBJ1-1
CDR3: ASSQVSRGRRYTEAF

V: TRBV5-6
J: TRBJ2-2
CDR3: ASTGTANTGELF

V: TRBV6-4
J: TRBJ1-1
CDR3: ASNGGAGEAF

V: TRBV15
J: TRBJ2-1
CDR3: ATSVGTDNEQF

V: TRBV4-2
J: TRBJ2-2
CDR3: ASSQDPVGGANTGELF

V: TRBV6-5
J: TRBJ1-1
CDR3: ASSYSGGADRTEAF

V: TRBV5-8
J: TRBJ1-1
CDR3: ASSLGTRNTEAF

V: TRBV6-1
J: TRBJ2-7
CDR3: ASAAESYEQY

V: TRBV5-1
J: TRBJ1-2
CDR3: ASSKDRLYGYT

V: TRBV5-6
J: TRBJ1-5
CDR3: ASSLTPPDNYQPQH

V: TRBV7-9
J: TRBJ2-7
CDR3: ASSSPRDRAPYEQY

V: TRBV4-1
J: TRBJ1-2
CDR3: ASSSRTTEDNYGYT

V: TRBV5-5
J: TRBJ1-2
CDR3: ASSYLDRVEGYT

V: TRBV5-1
J: TRBJ2-2
CDR3: ASSFGGLPETGELF

V: TRBV9
J: TRBJ2-5
CDR3: ASSVSGTSGMGEQETQY

V: TRBV7-3
J: TRBJ2-2
CDR3: ASSADRVTGELF

V: TRBV27
J: TRBJ2-7
CDR3: ASSLNPRGEQY

V: TRBV27
J: TRBJ1-2
CDR3: ASSLVGQALYT

V: TRBV28
J: TRBJ2-7
CDR3: ASRTGTLRSYEQY

V: TRBV19
J: TRBJ1-1
CDR3: ASRRNTEAF

V: TRBV6-4
J: TRBJ2-2
CDR3: ASSAGDTGELF